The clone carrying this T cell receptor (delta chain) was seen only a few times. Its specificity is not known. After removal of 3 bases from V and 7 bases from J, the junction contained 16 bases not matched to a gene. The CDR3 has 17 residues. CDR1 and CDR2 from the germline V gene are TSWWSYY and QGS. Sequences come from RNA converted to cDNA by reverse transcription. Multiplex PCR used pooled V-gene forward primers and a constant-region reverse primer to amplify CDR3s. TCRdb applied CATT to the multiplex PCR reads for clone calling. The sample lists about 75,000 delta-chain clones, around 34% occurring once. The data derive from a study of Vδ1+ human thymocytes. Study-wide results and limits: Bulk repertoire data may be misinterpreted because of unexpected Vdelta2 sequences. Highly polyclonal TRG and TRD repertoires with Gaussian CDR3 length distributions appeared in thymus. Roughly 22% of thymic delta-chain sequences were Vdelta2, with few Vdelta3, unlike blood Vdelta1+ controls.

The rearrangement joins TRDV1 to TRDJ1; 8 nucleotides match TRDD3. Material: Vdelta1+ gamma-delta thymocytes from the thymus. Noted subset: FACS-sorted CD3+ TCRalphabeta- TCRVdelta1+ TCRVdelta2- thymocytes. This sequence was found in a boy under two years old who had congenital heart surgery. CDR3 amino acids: CALGDPTTWGSWVKLIF. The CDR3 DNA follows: TGTGCTCTTGGGGACCCTACGACCTGGGGGAGCTGGGTTAAACTCATCTTT.